This T cell receptor (beta chain) was identified during a study of cytomegalovirus exposure and HLA in healthy donors. Trimming shortened V by 0 bases and J by 4 bases, and 10 bases separated the two germline ends. CDR1 LGHNA and CDR2 YSLEER come from the germline V gene. The CDR3 runs 15 residues. Though probably carrying unrecorded immune exposures, donors were nominally healthy at sampling. The study's findings and limits: For most TCR beta V segments, an earlier analysis put the productive rate at about 87% or about 30% of the time. Most CMV-associated TCR beta chains were later found to appear HLA-restricted.

This clone appeared a few times. What it binds is not known. The PCR contained 60 Vbeta and 13 Jbeta primers. The method was immunoSEQ multiplex PCR; TCRdb's version includes in-frame clones alone and lacks a portion of them. The table records around 180,000 clones, 65% to 85% of them present only once. The chain links TRBV4-3 to TRBJ1-3; no clear D. This sequence was found in a boy aged 2-9 years in good health and CMV-seronegative. Sequencing input: PBMCs. CDR3: CASSQDRAPGNTIYF. The CDR3 coding sequence is TGCGCCAGCAGCCAAGATAGAGCTCCCGGAAACACCATATATTTT.